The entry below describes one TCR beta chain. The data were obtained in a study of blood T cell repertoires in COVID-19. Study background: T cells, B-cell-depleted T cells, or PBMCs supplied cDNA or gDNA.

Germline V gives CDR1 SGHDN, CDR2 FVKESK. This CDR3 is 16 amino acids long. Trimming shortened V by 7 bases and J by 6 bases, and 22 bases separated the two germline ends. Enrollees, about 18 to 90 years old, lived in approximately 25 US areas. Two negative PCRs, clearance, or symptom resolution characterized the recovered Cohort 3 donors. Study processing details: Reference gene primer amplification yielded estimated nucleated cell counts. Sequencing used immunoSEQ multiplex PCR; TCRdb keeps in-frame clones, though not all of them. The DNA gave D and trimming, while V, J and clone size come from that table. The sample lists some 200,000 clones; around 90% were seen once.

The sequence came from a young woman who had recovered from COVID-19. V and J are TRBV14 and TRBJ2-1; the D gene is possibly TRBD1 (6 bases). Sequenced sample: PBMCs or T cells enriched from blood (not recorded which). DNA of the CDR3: TGTGCCAGCAATTCCCTAACAGGGTCACCTAGCAATGAGCAGTTCTTC. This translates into CASNSLTGSPSNEQFF.